Following are 17 T cell receptor beta chains from one sample sequenced in a study of neoadjuvant nivolumab and ipilimumab in lung cancer. Produced via immunoSEQ multiplex PCR; TCRdb's table is partial and in-frame only. There are tens of thousands of clones in the sample; about 89% occur only once, and approximately 3.5% lies in the top ten. The sample consisted of blood, taken before neoadjuvant nivolumab, alone or with ipilimumab. Receptor source: an adult with non-small cell lung cancer. Some clones in this sample may be carry-over from other donors' samples.

In this sample, this clone turned up once. For the CDR3, the DNA is TGCGCCAGCAACTCTCTGATGGGAGGCGAGCAGTACTTC. Residues: CASNSLMGGEQYF. J is TRBJ2-7 and V is TRBV5-1; the D gene is possibly TRBD2 (6 bases). Germline assignment: CDR1 SGHRS and CDR2 YFSETQ. The CDR3 extends over 13 amino acids. The germline V and J ends were trimmed by 6 bases and 6 bases, with 16 bases remaining between them.

This chain uses TRBV7-9 with TRBJ2-5; D gene uncertain. The CDR3 runs 14 residues. V shed 3 bases and J shed 4 bases, with 12 bases lying between them. Germline CDR1 SEHNR, CDR2 FQNEAQ (reference sequence). The CDR3 DNA reads TGTGCCAGCAGCTTTGACCTGTCCCCAGAGACCCAGTACTTC. This encodes CASSFDLSPETQYF.

The chain recombines TRBV6-5 with TRBJ1-1, with TRBD1 as a possible D gene (6 bases). The ends were cut back, 7 bases at V and 6 bases at J, with 15 bases in the middle. The CDR3 is 13 residues long. Germline CDR1 and CDR2: MNHEY and SVGAGI. In nucleotides, the CDR3 is TGTGCCAGCAACCCGACAGGAATGGCTGAAGCTTTCTTT. This gives the protein CASNPTGMAEAFF.

This chain joins TRBV6-5 and TRBJ2-1; D unresolved. From germline, CDR1 is MNHEY and CDR2 SVGAGI. The CDR3 length is 14 residues. V lost 6 bases to trimming and J lost 3 bases, with 12 bases between them. The DNA for the CDR3 is TGTGCCAGCAGCCGGCGGCAGGTCTACAATGAGCAGTTCTTC. Amino acids: CASSRRQVYNEQFF.

The CDR3 reads CASSEEVGVSYEQYF. The CDR3 DNA reads as TGTGCCAGCAGTGAAGAGGTAGGGGTCTCCTACGAGCAGTACTTC. The chain couples TRBV2 to TRBJ2-7, with D perhaps matching TRBD1 (5 bases). CDR1 is SNHLY, CDR2 FYNNEI, per germline. This CDR3 contains 15 residues. Deletions cut 1 base from V and 0 bases from J, with 10 bases between.

The chain has TRBV5-6 and TRBJ1-3; D is unresolved. The CDR3 loop spans 14 amino acids. Trimming removed 0 bases from V and 3 bases from J, with 7 bases in between. Germline V gene sequence: CDR1 SGHDT, CDR2 YYEEEE. The CDR3 region has the DNA TGTGCCAGCAGCTTGGGTCAAGGTGGAAACACCATATATTTT. It is translated as CASSLGQGGNTIYF.

V gene TRBV9 combines with J gene TRBJ2-5, with D maybe TRBD2 (6 bases). The V gene lost 4 bases and the J gene lost 5 bases, with 15 bases spanning the gap. The germline V gene encodes CDR1 SGDLS and CDR2 YYNGEE. The CDR3 runs 14 residues. This CDR3 is CASSPRLEGETQYF. Written as DNA, the CDR3 is TGTGCCAGCAGCCCACGACTAGAAGGGGAGACCCAGTACTTC.

The J gene is TRBJ1-5, the V gene TRBV30; D is unclear. V lost 3 bases and J 9 bases, leaving 15 bases between the germline ends. Germline V gives CDR1 GTSNPN, CDR2 SVGIG (reference sequence). The CDR3 covers 13 residues. The CDR3 region is CAWSIDHYRPQHF. For the CDR3, the DNA is TGTGCCTGGAGCATAGACCATTACCGGCCCCAGCATTTT.

The chain combines TRBV5-5 with TRBJ2-7, with TRBD1 matching over 9 bases. J was trimmed by 6 bases and V by 5 bases; bases with no gene match: 6. The CDR3 contains 13 residues. Germline V gene lookup returns CDR1 SGHKS and CDR2 YYEKEE (reference sequence). The CDR3 reads CASRWTGDGEQYF. CDR3 in DNA: TGTGCCAGCAGGTGGACAGGGGACGGCGAGCAGTACTTC.

The rearrangement links TRBV9 to TRBJ2-2; D is possibly TRBD1 or TRBD2 (6 bases each). Germline-derived CDR1 and CDR2 are SGDLS and YYNGEE. Trimming shortened V by 4 bases and J by 6 bases, and 19 bases separated the two germline ends. CDR3 length: 16 residues. The CDR3 region has the DNA TGTGCCAGCAGCACTCATCGACTGGGGGGCGCCGGGGAGCTGTTTTTT. It translates to CASSTHRLGGAGELFF.

This clone is medium-sized (0.01 to 0.1%). The chain recombines TRBV14 with TRBJ1-2, with a weak D call TRBD1 (5 bases). V was trimmed by 6 bases and J by 2 bases, leaving 19 bases between them. This CDR3 has 16 residues. CDR1 is SGHDN and CDR2 is FVKESK in the germline V gene. CDR3 nucleotide sequence: TGTGCCAGCAGTGGGGGGAAGGGGCGCTGGAACTATGGCTACACCTTC. Protein: CASSGGKGRWNYGYTF.

The chain couples TRBV9 to TRBJ2-5; D is unresolved. Germline CDR1 and CDR2: SGDLS and YYNGEE. V was trimmed by 4 bases and J by 5 bases, leaving 15 bases between them. CDR3 length: 14 amino acids. CDR3 amino acids: CASSPDPVRETQYF. CDR3 DNA: TGTGCCAGCAGCCCCGACCCCGTGAGGGAGACCCAGTACTTC.

The J gene is TRBJ2-1, the V gene TRBV5-4; 10 nucleotides line up with TRBD2. Germline lookup yields CDR1 SGHNT and CDR2 YYREEE (reference sequence). Germline trimming cut 3 bases from V and 6 bases from J; bases unmatched to any gene: 3. The CDR3 is 14 amino acids. The CDR3 nucleotides are TGTGCCAGCAGCTCAAGCGGGAGGGTCAATGAGCAGTTCTTC. The encoded protein is CASSSSGRVNEQFF.

The chain is built from TRBV27 and TRBJ2-1; a weak D match, TRBD2 (5 bases). The CDR3 spans 14 residues. V gave up 4 bases and J gave up 1 base, with 8 bases separating them. CDR1 MNHEY and CDR2 SMNVEV come from the germline V gene (reference sequence). The CDR3 sequence: CASSSGNSYNEQFF. For the CDR3, the DNA is TGTGCCAGCAGTTCCGGGAATTCCTACAATGAGCAGTTCTTC.

The chain links TRBV29-1 to TRBJ1-2; 7 bases line up with TRBD1. Germline V gene sequence: CDR1 SQVTM, CDR2 ANQGSEA. CDR3 length equals 18 residues. Trimming took 5 bases from V and 3 from J; bases not matched to a gene: 21. CDR3 coding DNA: TGCAGCGTTAATACTCCTAATCCACGGCCTGACAGGGACTATGGCTACACCTTC. Protein product: CSVNTPNPRPDRDYGYTF.

This rearrangement joins TRBV7-6 to TRBJ2-7, with D unclear. Per germline, CDR1 SGHVS and CDR2 FNYEAQ. CDR3 size: 12 residues. V was shortened by 4 bases and J by 3 bases, with 7 bases between the two germline ends. CDR3 DNA sequence: TGTGCCAGCAGCTCGGTAGGCTACGAGCAGTACTTC. This encodes CASSSVGYEQYF.

V is TRBV5-6 and J is TRBJ2-2; 9 bases match TRBD2. Losses at the gene ends were 5 bases for V and 5 bases for J; bases not matched to a gene: 4. The CDR3 sequence is 14 residues long. The germline gives CDR1 SGHDT, CDR2 YYEEEE. CDR3 in DNA: TGTGCCAGCAGGGCCGCGGGGGGGACCGGGGAGCTGTTTTTT. As protein: CASRAAGGTGELFF.